This entry lists 14 T cell receptor beta chains sequenced from one sample in a study of blood T cell repertoires in COVID-19. Produced via immunoSEQ multiplex PCR; TCRdb's table is partial and in-frame only. The table lists hundreds of thousands of clones, approximately 80% of them singletons. Sequenced input: peripheral blood. These TCRs come from a woman over 75 with acute or convalescent COVID-19.

The rearrangement uses TRBV23-1 and TRBJ1-6; the match to TRBD1 covers 7 bases. TRBV23-1 is reported as an ORF; its role is uncertain. Trimming at V came to 7 bases and at J to 6 bases, leaving 24 bases not matched to a gene. This CDR3 region has 20 residues. CDR3 sequence: CASTPATGARPPNRNSPLHF. CDR3 nucleotide sequence: TGCGCCAGCACCCCGGCCACAGGGGCGAGACCCCCTAACCGTAATTCACCCCTCCACTTT.

The chain uses TRBV14 and TRBJ2-3; 15 positions agree with TRBD2. V shed 4 bases and J 2 bases; nucleotides not matched to a gene: 7. The CDR3 consists of 18 residues. The germline CDR1 and CDR2 sequences are SGHDN and FVKESK. CDR3 sequence reads: CASSPGTSGGSYTDTQYF. The CDR3 DNA sequence: TGTGCCAGCAGCCCCGGGACTAGCGGGGGGTCTTACACAGATACGCAGTATTTT.

The CDR3 sequence: CASTWAGTGTDTQYF. CDR3 sequence (DNA): TGCGCCAGCACTTGGGCCGGGACAGGGACAGATACGCAGTATTTT. The chain links TRBV5-1 to TRBJ2-3; TRBD1 matches at 9 bases. V lost 6 bases, J lost 3 bases, and 8 bases stayed unmatched. The length of the CDR3 is 15 residues. Germline lookup yields CDR1 SGHRS and CDR2 YFSETQ.

This chain joins TRBV7-3 and TRBJ2-2; no reliable D call. V gave up 2 bases and J gave up 4 bases, with 11 bases separating them. CDR1 is SGHTA, CDR2 FQGTGA, per germline. The CDR3 totals 15 residues. The CDR3 loop is CASSLELPGTGELFF. The CDR3 DNA sequence: TGTGCCAGCAGCTTAGAACTCCCGGGCACCGGGGAGCTGTTTTTT.

The gene calls are TRBV5-1 and TRBJ2-5; the match to TRBD2 covers 8 bases. Germline values: CDR1 SGHRS, CDR2 YFSETQ. The V and J ends lost 3 bases and 1 base, in that order; junction bases with no gene match: 8. CDR3 length equals 16 residues. The CDR3 DNA follows: TGCGCCAGCAGCTCATTAGCGGGAACCTCCCAAGAGACCCAGTACTTC. This encodes CASSSLAGTSQETQYF. The full variable domain, with the rest looked up from reference TRBV5-1 and TRBJ2-5, is KAGVTQTPRYLIKTRGQQVTLSCSPISGHRSVSWYQQTPGQGLQFLFEYFSETQRNKGNFPGRFSGRQFSNSRSEMNVSTLELGDSALYLCASSSLAGTSQETQYFGPGTRLLVL.

This clone showed up just a few times. The chain recombines TRBV3-1 (or the pseudogene TRBV3-2) with TRBJ1-3, with 9 bases aligning to TRBD1. The trim removed 5 bases at V and 3 bases at J, leaving 5 bases unmatched. This CDR3 contains 15 residues. Germline-derived CDR1 and CDR2 are LGHDT and YNNKEL (reference sequence). This chain's CDR3 is CASSSTGGFGNTIYF. The CDR3 bases are TGTGCCAGCAGCTCGACAGGGGGTTTTGGAAACACCATATATTTT.

The V gene is TRBV7-2, the J gene TRBJ2-2, with 16 positions matching TRBD2. The germline V gene has CDR1 SGHTA and CDR2 FQGNSA. This CDR3 region has 18 residues. J lost 5 bases, V lost 4 bases, and 7 bases had no gene match. DNA of the CDR3: TGTGCCAGCAGCTCGCAAACGGGACTAGCGGGAGGGACCGGGGAGCTGTTTTTT. Translated: CASSSQTGLAGGTGELFF.

This clone was observed once. This chain joins TRBV7-9 and TRBJ1-5; 9 bases map to TRBD1. Germline-derived CDR1 and CDR2 are SEHNR and FQNEAQ (reference sequence). With V trimmed by 4 bases and J by 0 bases, 10 bases remained unmatched. The CDR3 runs to 18 residues. For the CDR3, the DNA is TGTGCCAGCAGCTACGAAACCGGGACAGGGTATAGCAATCAGCCCCAGCATTTT. Translating it yields CASSYETGTGYSNQPQHF.

J is TRBJ2-7 and V is TRBV7-2, with 14 bases lining up with TRBD2. Losses at the gene ends were 6 bases for V and 5 bases for J; bases not matched to a gene: 6. Germline assignment: CDR1 SGHTA and CDR2 FQGNSA. The CDR3 is 15 residues long. CDR3 DNA: TGTGCCAGCAGACGACTAGCGGGGGGGCTGGACGAGCAGTACTTC. Translating it yields CASRRLAGGLDEQYF.

The chain combines TRBV6-4 with TRBJ1-2, with D tentatively TRBD1 (5 bases). This CDR3 is 13 amino acids long. V was shortened by 5 bases and J by 8 bases, with 15 bases between the two germline ends. CDR1 is MRHNA and CDR2 is SNTAGT in the germline V gene. The CDR3 sequence: CASSTREGYGYTF. The CDR3 DNA reads as TGTGCCAGCAGTACCAGGGAAGGGTACGGCTACACCTTC.

Worth noting for this clone: At one end the junction does not follow the germline gene, possibly because of a read error. V is TRBV18 and J is TRBJ2-3; 10 positions agree with TRBD2. CDR1 and CDR2 from the germline V gene are KGHSH and LQKENI. The length of the CDR3 is 15 residues. The CDR3 DNA reads as TGTGCCAGCTCGCCACTAGCGGGACGCACAGATACGCAGTATTTT. Translation gives CASSPLAGRTDTQYF.

Written as DNA, the CDR3 is TGCGCCAGCAGCTTGGTGGGACAGAACACCGGGGAGCTGTTTTTT. The encoded protein is CASSLVGQNTGELFF. This chain joins TRBV5-1 and TRBJ2-2; tentatively, D is TRBD1 (6 bases). This CDR3 region has 15 residues. The V and J ends lost 0 bases and 1 base respectively, with 7 bases between them. CDR1 and CDR2 from the germline V gene are SGHRS and YFSETQ.

The J gene is TRBJ2-1, the V gene TRBV10-3; 15 bases fit TRBD2. Germline trimming cut 6 bases from V and 4 bases from J; bases unmatched to any gene: 7. CDR3 length equals 17 residues. Germline V gene lookup returns CDR1 ENHRY and CDR2 SYGVKD. The CDR3 DNA follows: TGTGCCATCAGCAAGAGGACTAGCGGGGGGGCTTACAATGAGCAGTTCTTC. Protein: CAISKRTSGGAYNEQFF.

This clone came up a few times. The chain joins TRBV19 to TRBJ1-1; D unclear. This CDR3 has 12 residues. CDR1 is LNHDA, CDR2 SQIVND, per germline (reference sequence). V gave up 5 bases and J gave up 5 bases, with 9 bases separating them. The CDR3 DNA is TGTGCCAGTAGTCTCGCGGGAACTGAAGCTTTCTTT. Its protein product is CASSLAGTEAFF.